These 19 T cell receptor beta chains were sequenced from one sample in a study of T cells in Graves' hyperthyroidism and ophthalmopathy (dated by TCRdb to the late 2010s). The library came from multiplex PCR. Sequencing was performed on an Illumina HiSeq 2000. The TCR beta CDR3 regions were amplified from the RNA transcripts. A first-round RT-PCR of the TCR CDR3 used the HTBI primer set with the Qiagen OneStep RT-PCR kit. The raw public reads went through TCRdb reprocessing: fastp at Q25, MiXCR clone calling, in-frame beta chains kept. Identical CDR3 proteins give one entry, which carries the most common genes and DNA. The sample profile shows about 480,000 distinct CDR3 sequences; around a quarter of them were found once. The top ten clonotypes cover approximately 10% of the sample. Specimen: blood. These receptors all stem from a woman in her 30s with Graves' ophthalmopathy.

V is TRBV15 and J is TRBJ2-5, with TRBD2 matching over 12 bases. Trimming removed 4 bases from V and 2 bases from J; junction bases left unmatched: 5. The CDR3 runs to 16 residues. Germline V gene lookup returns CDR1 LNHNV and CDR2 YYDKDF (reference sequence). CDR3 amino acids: CATSNRLAGDQETQYF. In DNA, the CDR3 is TGTGCCACCAGCAACAGACTAGCGGGGGATCAAGAGACCCAGTACTTC. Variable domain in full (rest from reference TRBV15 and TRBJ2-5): DAMVIQNPRYQVTQFGKPVTLSCSQTLNHNVMYWYQQKSSQAPKLLFHYYDKDFNNEADTPDNFQSRRPNTSFCFLDIRSPGLGDTAMYLCATSNRLAGDQETQYFGPGTRLLVL.

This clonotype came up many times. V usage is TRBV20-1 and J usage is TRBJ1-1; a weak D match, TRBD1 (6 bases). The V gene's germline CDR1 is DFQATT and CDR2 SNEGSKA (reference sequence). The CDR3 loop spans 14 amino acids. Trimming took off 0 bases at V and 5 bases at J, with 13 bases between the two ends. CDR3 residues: CSARDRGGVTEAFF. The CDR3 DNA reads TGCAGTGCTAGAGATCGGGGGGGCGTGACTGAAGCTTTCTTT.

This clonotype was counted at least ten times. The CDR3 is CASSLPGAQETQYF. CDR3 sequence (DNA): TGTGCCAGCAGCTTACCGGGGGCCCAAGAGACCCAGTACTTC. The chain employs TRBV11-2 and TRBJ2-5; D might be TRBD1 or TRBD2, each matching 6 bases. V was shortened by 2 bases and J by 1 base, with 8 bases between the two germline ends. The CDR3 is 14 amino acids. The germline CDR1 and CDR2 sequences are SGHAT and FQNNGV.

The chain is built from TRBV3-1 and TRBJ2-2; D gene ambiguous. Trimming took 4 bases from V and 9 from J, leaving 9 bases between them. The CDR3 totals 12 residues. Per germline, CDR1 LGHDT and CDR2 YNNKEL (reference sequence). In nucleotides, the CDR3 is TGTGCCAGCAGCCGAAGCAACCGGGAGCTGTTTTTT. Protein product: CASSRSNRELFF.

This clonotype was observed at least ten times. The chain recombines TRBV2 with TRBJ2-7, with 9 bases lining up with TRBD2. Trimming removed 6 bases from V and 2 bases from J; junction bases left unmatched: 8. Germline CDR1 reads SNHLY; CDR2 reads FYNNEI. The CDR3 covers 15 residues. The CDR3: CASRGYSGGTYEQYF. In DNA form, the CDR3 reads TGTGCCAGCAGAGGTTATAGCGGGGGAACCTACGAGCAGTACTTC.

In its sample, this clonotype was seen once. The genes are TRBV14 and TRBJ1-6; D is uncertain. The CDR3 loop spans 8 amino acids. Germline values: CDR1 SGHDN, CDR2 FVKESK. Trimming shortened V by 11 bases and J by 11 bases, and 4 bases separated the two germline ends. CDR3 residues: CAAPPLHF. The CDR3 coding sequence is TGTGCCGCGCCACCCCTCCACTTT.

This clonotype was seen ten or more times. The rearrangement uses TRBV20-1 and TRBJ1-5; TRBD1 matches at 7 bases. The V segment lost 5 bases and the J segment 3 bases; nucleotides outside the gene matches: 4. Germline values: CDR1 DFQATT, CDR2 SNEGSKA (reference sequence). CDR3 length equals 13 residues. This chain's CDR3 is CSAQTGNNQPQHF. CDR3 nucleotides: TGCAGTGCTCAGACAGGGAACAATCAGCCCCAGCATTTT.

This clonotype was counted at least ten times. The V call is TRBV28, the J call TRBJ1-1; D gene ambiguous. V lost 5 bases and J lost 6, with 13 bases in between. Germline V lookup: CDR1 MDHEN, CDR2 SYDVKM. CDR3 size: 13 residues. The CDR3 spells CASSISAPPEAFF. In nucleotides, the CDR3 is TGTGCCAGCAGTATTTCGGCCCCCCCTGAAGCTTTCTTT.

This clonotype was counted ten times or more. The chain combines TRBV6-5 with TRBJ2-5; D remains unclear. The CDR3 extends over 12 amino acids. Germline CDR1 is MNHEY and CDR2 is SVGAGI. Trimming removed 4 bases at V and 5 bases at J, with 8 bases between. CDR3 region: CASSSELETQYF. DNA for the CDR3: TGTGCCAGCAGTTCGGAGCTCGAGACCCAGTACTTC.

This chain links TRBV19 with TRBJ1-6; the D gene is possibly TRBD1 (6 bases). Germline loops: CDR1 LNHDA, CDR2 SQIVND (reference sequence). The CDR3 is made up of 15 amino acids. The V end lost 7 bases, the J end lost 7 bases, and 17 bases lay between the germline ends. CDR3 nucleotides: TGTGCCAGTACCCCAGTGGGGGGGCGGAATTCACCCCTCCACTTT. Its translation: CASTPVGGRNSPLHF.

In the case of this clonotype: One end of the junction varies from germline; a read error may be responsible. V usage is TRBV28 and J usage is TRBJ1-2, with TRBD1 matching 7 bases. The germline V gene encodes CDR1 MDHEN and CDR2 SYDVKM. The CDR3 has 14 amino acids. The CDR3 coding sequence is TGTGCTAGCACCCAGGGGGGCATGATCTATGGCTACACCTTC. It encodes CASTQGGMIYGYTF.

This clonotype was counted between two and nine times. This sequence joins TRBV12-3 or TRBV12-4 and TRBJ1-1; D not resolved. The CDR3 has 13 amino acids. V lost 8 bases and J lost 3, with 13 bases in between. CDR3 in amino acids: CASGSEADTEAFF. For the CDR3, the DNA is TGTGCCAGCGGTAGCGAGGCCGACACTGAAGCTTTCTTT.

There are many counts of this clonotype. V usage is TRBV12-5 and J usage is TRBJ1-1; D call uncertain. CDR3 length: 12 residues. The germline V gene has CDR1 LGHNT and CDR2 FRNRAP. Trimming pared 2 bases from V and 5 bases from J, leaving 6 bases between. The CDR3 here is CASGLRETEAFF. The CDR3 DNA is TGTGCTAGTGGTTTGAGGGAAACTGAAGCTTTCTTT.

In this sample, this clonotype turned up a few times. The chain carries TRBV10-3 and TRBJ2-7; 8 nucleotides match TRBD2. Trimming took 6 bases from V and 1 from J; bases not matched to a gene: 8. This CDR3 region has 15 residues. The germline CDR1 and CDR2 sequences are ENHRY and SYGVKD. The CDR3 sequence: CAIRGIGGGSYEQYF. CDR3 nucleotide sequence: TGTGCCATCAGGGGAATCGGGGGGGGTTCCTACGAGCAGTACTTC.

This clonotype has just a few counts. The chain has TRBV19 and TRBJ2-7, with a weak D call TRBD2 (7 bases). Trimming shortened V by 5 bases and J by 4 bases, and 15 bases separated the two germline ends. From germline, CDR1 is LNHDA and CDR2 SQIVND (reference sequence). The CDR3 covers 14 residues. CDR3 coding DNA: TGTGCCAGTAGTCCACCCGGGGGGCATTACGAGCAGTACTTC. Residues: CASSPPGGHYEQYF.

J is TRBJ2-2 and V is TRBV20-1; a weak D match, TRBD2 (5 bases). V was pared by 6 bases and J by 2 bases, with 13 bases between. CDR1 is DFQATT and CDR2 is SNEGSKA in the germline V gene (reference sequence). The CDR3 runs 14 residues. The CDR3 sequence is CSAATSLNTGELFF. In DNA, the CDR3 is TGCAGTGCCGCAACTAGTCTCAACACCGGGGAGCTGTTTTTT.

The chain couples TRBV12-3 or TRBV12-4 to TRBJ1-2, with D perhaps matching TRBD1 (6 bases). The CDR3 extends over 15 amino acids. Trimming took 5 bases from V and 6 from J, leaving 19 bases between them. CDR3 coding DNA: TGTGCCAGCAGTCGTACAGGGTTCGGGAGAAATGGCTACACCTTC. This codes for CASSRTGFGRNGYTF.

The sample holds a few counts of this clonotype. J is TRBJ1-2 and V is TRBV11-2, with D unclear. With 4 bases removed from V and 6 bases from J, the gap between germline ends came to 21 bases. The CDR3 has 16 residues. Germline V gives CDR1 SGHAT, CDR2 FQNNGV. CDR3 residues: CASSSLVTVARDGYTF. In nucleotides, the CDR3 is TGTGCCAGCAGCTCGCTGGTTACCGTGGCAAGGGATGGCTACACCTTC.

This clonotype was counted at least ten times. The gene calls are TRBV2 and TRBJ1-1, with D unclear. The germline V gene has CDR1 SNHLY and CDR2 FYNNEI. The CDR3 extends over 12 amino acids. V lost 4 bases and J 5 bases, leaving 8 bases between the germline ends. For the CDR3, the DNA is TGTGCCAGCAGTGGGGAGGGAACTGAAGCTTTCTTT. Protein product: CASSGEGTEAFF.